These 20 T cell receptor beta chains were sequenced from one sample in a study of early T cells in non-severe SARS-CoV-2 infection. A single record per CDR3 protein comes from TCRdb applying MiXCR to the 5' RACE reads. The sample includes some 85,000 distinct CDR3 sequences, roughly 15% of them seen just once. Sequencing used whole blood. Receptors originate from an adult who was a healthcare worker with PCR-confirmed SARS-CoV-2 infection or an uninfected control (not recorded which).

The sample holds many counts of this clonotype. The chain uses TRBV7-2 and TRBJ2-3; D gene ambiguous. Germline assignment: CDR1 SGHTA and CDR2 FQGNSA. V dropped 1 base and J dropped 0 bases, with 8 bases sitting between them. The CDR3 loop spans 15 amino acids. The CDR3 DNA sequence: TGTGCCAGCAGCTTAGTTCCTACAAGCACAGATACGCAGTATTTT. Translated, it gives CASSLVPTSTDTQYF.

This clonotype turned up a few times. CDR3 nucleotides: TGTGCCAGCAGTGACCCCTCCGGGAACAACTATGGCTACACCTTC. Its protein is CASSDPSGNNYGYTF. The chain carries TRBV25-1 and TRBJ1-2, with unresolved D. This CDR3 has 15 residues. V gave up 3 bases and J gave up 2 bases, with 13 bases separating them. Germline CDR1 reads MGHDK; CDR2 reads SYGVNS.

There are many counts of this clonotype. This chain joins TRBV28 and TRBJ1-3; D call uncertain. Germline lookup yields CDR1 MDHEN and CDR2 SYDVKM. The CDR3 runs to 16 residues. The V and J ends lost 7 bases and 0 bases respectively, with 16 bases between them. The CDR3 loop is CASIQVRAASGNTIYF. Here the CDR3 DNA reads TGTGCCAGCATCCAAGTCCGGGCAGCCTCTGGAAACACCATATATTTT.

The rearrangement links TRBV2 to TRBJ2-3, with 11 bases aligning to TRBD2. The ends lost 8 bases at V and 8 bases at J; junction bases unmatched: 9. This CDR3 spans 14 amino acids. Germline V gives CDR1 SNHLY, CDR2 FYNNEI. This chain's CDR3 is CASRLGTSGTTQYF. Here the CDR3 DNA reads TGTGCCAGCCGTTTAGGGACTAGCGGAACTACGCAGTATTTT.

The rearrangement links TRBV11-2 to TRBJ2-5; 13 bases map to TRBD2. CDR3 length: 17 residues. J was trimmed by 2 bases and V by 4 bases; bases with no gene match: 7. Germline V gene lookup returns CDR1 SGHAT and CDR2 FQNNGV. This chain's CDR3 is CASSSWTSGGPQETQYF. DNA of the CDR3: TGTGCCAGCAGCTCCTGGACTAGCGGGGGACCACAAGAGACCCAGTACTTC.

This clonotype was counted ten times or more. The V gene is TRBV2, the J gene TRBJ2-2; TRBD2 might be the D (5 bases). This CDR3 is 14 amino acids long. CDR1 SNHLY and CDR2 FYNNEI come from the germline V gene. Trimming took off 8 bases at V and 3 bases at J, with 13 bases between the two ends. The CDR3 DNA follows: TGTGCCAGCCTGCTAGCCGAGGACACCGGGGAGCTGTTTTTT. Its translation: CASLLAEDTGELFF.

By share of the sample, this clonotype is medium-sized. The chain joins TRBV7-6 to TRBJ2-3; D is undetermined. The ends were cut back, 4 bases at V and 0 bases at J, with 11 bases in the middle. Per the germline V gene, CDR1 is SGHVS and CDR2 is FNYEAQ. This CDR3 has 15 amino acids. CDR3 protein: CASSSSGTSTDTQYF. The CDR3 DNA follows: TGTGCCAGCAGCTCCTCGGGTACTAGCACAGATACGCAGTATTTT.

The chain carries TRBV5-1 and TRBJ1-1, with TRBD1 as a possible D gene (5 bases). The CDR3 length is 14 residues. Looked up from germline, CDR1 is SGHRS and CDR2 is YFSETQ. The V end was cut by 4 bases, the J end by 3 bases, with 13 bases between. The CDR3: CASSVRWGYTEAFF. The CDR3 DNA reads as TGCGCCAGCAGCGTCAGGTGGGGCTACACTGAAGCTTTCTTT.

This clonotype was picked up many times. The chain combines TRBV6-5 with TRBJ2-7; D might be TRBD2 (6 bases). The CDR3 runs 13 residues. CDR1 is MNHEY, CDR2 SVGAGI, per germline. V lost 2 bases and J 5 bases, leaving 10 bases between the germline ends. DNA for the CDR3: TGTGCCAGCAGTTACCGAGGAGGGGACGAGCAGTACTTC. This translates into CASSYRGGDEQYF.

CDR3 loop: CASSLAGPRDREHYGYTF. CDR3 bases: TGTGCCAGCAGCTTAGCGGGCCCCCGGGACAGGGAGCACTATGGCTACACCTTC. The genes are TRBV7-6 and TRBJ1-2; 9 bases are a match to TRBD1. CDR1 is SGHVS, CDR2 FNYEAQ, per germline. CDR3 length: 18 residues. The ends lost 0 bases at V and 3 bases at J; junction bases unmatched: 11.

J is TRBJ1-1 and V is TRBV5-6, with D tentatively TRBD1 (5 bases). This CDR3 region has 11 residues. Germline loops: CDR1 SGHDT, CDR2 YYEEEE. Trimming left V 3 bases short and J 7 bases short, with 7 bases between. CDR3 sequence (DNA): TGTGCCAGCAGCTCGGGGGATGAAGCTTTCTTT. This translates into CASSSGDEAFF.

This clonotype was detected many times. This chain joins TRBV5-1 and TRBJ1-5; 8 nucleotides match TRBD1. V was pared by 4 bases and J by 5 bases, with 8 bases of the junction left unmatched. The germline CDR1 and CDR2 sequences are SGHRS and YFSETQ. The CDR3 totals 15 residues. This CDR3 reads CASSPGDRGDQPQHF. Here the CDR3 DNA reads TGCGCCAGCAGCCCTGGTGACAGGGGTGATCAGCCCCAGCATTTT. Full variable domain (outside the CDR3, taken from reference TRBV5-1 and TRBJ1-5): KAGVTQTPRYLIKTRGQQVTLSCSPISGHRSVSWYQQTPGQGLQFLFEYFSETQRNKGNFPGRFSGRQFSNSRSEMNVSTLELGDSALYLCASSPGDRGDQPQHFGDGTRLSIL.

This clonotype was seen repeatedly, ten times or more. The chain combines TRBV7-6 with TRBJ2-7; 7 bases fit TRBD1. The CDR3 consists of 15 residues. V was pared by 2 bases and J by 2 bases, with 6 bases of the junction left unmatched. Germline V gives CDR1 SGHVS, CDR2 FNYEAQ. The CDR3 coding sequence is TGTGCCAGCAGCTTATACGAGGGGGCGCCCTACGAGCAGTACTTC. It is translated as CASSLYEGAPYEQYF.

This clonotype was recorded at least ten times. The gene calls are TRBV7-8 and TRBJ2-3, with 9 bases fitting TRBD2. The germline V gene has CDR1 SGHVS and CDR2 FQNEAQ. Trimming took 1 base from V and 4 from J; bases not matched to a gene: 9. The CDR3 extends over 17 amino acids. The CDR3 protein is CASSLGGGGGVADTQYF. The CDR3 nucleotides are TGTGCCAGCAGCTTAGGAGGCGGCGGGGGGGTGGCAGATACGCAGTATTTT. The full variable domain, rest sourced from reference TRBV7-8 and TRBJ2-3, is GAGVSQSPRYKVAKRGQDVALRCDPISGHVSLFWYQQALGQGPEFLTYFQNEAQLDKSGLPSDRFFAERPEGSVSTLKIQRTQQEDSAVYLCASSLGGGGGVADTQYFGPGTRLTVL.

This clonotype was recorded at least ten times. The rearrangement joins TRBV7-2 to TRBJ1-5; 8 nucleotides match TRBD1. Per germline, CDR1 SGHTA and CDR2 FQGNSA. This CDR3 has 15 amino acids. Germline trimming cut 1 base from V and 6 bases from J; bases unmatched to any gene: 5. This CDR3 reads CASSLGAGGSQPQHF. The CDR3, as DNA: TGTGCCAGCAGCTTAGGGGCAGGGGGCAGTCAGCCCCAGCATTTT.

This clonotype was seen at least ten times. This rearrangement joins TRBV6-2 or TRBV6-3 to TRBJ1-1; no firm D call. CDR3 length: 14 residues. Germline V gives CDR1 MNHEY, CDR2 SVGEGT. V dropped 2 bases and J dropped 0 bases, with 7 bases sitting between them. CDR3 sequence: CASSYAALNTEAFF. The CDR3 DNA is TGTGCCAGCAGTTACGCGGCTCTGAACACTGAAGCTTTCTTT.

This clonotype came up a few times. The chain has TRBV12-3 or TRBV12-4 and TRBJ1-5; D is unclear. The V end lost 6 bases, the J end lost 0 bases, and 9 bases lay between the germline ends. This CDR3 is built from 14 residues. The CDR3 DNA reads as TGTGCCAGCAGAGATGGGGTTAGCAATCAGCCCCAGCATTTT. It codes for CASRDGVSNQPQHF.

This rearrangement joins TRBV10-3 to TRBJ1-2, with D tentatively TRBD1 (5 bases). The CDR3 runs 15 residues. Per the germline V gene, CDR1 is ENHRY and CDR2 is SYGVKD. V shed 6 bases and J shed 8 bases, with 22 bases lying between them. The CDR3 DNA is TGTGCCATCAGGGCGTCGGGAGACAGCCCAATGGGCTACACCTTC. It yields the protein CAIRASGDSPMGYTF.

This clonotype was counted ten times or more. A junction boundary mismatches the germline segment, possibly from a read error. The rearrangement links TRBV7-7 to TRBJ2-2; D gene ambiguous. The CDR3 sequence is 14 residues long. The germline CDR1 and CDR2 sequences are SSHAT and FNYEAQ (reference sequence). CDR3 loop: CASSLVANTGELFF. The DNA of the CDR3 is TGTGCTAGCAGCTTAGTCGCGAACACCGGGGAGCTGTTTTTT.

This clonotype was counted many times. The gene calls are TRBV3-1 and TRBJ2-3; D gene ambiguous. With 1 base removed from V and 0 bases from J, the gap between germline ends came to 11 bases. Germline V gives CDR1 LGHDT, CDR2 YNNKEL (reference sequence). The CDR3 sequence is 16 residues long. In DNA, the CDR3 is TGTGCCAGCAGCCAAGCTGGCAGATCTAGCACAGATACGCAGTATTTT. Its protein product is CASSQAGRSSTDTQYF.